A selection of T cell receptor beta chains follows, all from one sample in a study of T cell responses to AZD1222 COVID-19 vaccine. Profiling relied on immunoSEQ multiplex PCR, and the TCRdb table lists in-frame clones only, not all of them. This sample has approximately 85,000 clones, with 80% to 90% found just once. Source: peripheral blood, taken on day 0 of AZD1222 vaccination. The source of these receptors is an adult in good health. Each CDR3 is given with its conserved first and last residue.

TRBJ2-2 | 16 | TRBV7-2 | CASSSYGGANTGELFF
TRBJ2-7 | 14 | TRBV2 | CASSEAVGSYEQYF
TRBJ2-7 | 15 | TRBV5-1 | CASSQEASGSYEQYF
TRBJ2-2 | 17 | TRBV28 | CASKIGEGRGNTGELFF
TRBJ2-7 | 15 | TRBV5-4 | CASSLGGTDHYEQYF
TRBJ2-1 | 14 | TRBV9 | CASSASGTNNEQFF
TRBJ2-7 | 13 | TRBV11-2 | CATKWDRIDEQYF
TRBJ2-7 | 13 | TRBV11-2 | CASSVTGTTEQYF
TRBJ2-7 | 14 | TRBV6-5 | CASTIGQGAYEQYF
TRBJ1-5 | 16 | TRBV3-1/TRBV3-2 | CASRPTGTGANQPQHF
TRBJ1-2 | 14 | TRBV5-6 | CASSPAIWGGGYTF
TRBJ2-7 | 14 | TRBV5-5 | CASSPGTGTYEQYF
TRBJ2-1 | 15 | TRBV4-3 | CASSPGGRQYNEQFF
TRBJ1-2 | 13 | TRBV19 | CASSDRGYYGYTF
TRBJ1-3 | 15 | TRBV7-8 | CASSSSRSSGNTIYF
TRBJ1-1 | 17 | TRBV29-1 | CSVEDSGTGKGYTEAFF
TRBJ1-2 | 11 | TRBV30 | CAWSPRGGYTF
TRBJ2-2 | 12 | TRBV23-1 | CASSQPTGELFF
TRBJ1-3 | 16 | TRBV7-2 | CASSYNRDAHGNTIYF
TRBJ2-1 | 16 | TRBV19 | CASSIEGGRGYNEQFF
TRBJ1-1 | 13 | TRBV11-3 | CASRSGGWTEAFF
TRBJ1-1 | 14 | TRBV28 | CASSGTPMNTEAFF
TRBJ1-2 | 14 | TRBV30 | CAWSVGTGNYGYTF
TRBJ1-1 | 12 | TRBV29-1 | CSGSQGTPEAFF
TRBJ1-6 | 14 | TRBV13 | CASSQGGGNSPLHF
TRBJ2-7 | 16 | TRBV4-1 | CASSQDPGSPSYEQYF
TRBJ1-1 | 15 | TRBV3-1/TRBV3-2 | CASSQAPQGIRAAFF
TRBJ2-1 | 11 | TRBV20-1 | CSARSGPQQFF
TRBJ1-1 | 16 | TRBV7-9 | CASSLVGLVSSTEAFF
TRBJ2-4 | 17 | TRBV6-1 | CASSEALGGGAQDIQYF
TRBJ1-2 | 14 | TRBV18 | CASSPLFYRGGYTF
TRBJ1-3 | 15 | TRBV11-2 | CASSLVRGRENTIYF
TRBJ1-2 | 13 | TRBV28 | CASTGGQVYGYTF
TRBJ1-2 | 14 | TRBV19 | CASSILVPGHGYTF
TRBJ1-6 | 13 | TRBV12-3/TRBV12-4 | CASRRDTNSPLHF
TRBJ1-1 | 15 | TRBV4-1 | CASSQVGYGNTEAFF
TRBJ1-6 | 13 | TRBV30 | CAGSDTWSSPLHF
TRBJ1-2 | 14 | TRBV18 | CASSVSSLSNGYTF
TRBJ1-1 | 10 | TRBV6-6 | CASGNTEAFF
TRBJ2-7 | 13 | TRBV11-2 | CASSLGRLYEQYF
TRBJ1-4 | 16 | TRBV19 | CASSWVLGATNEKLFF
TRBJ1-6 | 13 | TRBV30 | CAWSPTGSAPLHF
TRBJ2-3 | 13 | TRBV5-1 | CASSAQGADTQYF
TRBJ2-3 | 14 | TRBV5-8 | CASSLQGSPDTQYF
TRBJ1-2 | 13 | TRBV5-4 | CASRGGHLYGYTF
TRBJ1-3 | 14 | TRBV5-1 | CASSPDSAGNTIYF
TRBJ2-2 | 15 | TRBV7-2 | CASSRSWGGAGELFF
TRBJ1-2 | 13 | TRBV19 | CASMGGQYYGYTF
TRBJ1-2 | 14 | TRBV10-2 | CASRGVGLVDGYTF